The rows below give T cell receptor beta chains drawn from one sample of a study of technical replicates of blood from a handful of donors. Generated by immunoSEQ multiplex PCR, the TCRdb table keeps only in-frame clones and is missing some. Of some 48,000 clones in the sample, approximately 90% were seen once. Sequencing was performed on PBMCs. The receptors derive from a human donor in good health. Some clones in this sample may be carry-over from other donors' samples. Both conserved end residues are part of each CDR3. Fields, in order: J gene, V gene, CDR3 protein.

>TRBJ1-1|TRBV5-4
CASSMGGANTEAFF
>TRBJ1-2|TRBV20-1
CSARDQRGNTF
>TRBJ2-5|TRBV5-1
CASSFSLGEGGTQYF
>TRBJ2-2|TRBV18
CASSAGQVNGELFF
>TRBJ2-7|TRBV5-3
CARSIPGASGSLPGEQYF
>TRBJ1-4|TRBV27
CASSLYPTGSPATNEKLFF
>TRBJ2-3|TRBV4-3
CASSRGLEADTQYF
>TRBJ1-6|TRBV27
CASSLSARNNSPLHF
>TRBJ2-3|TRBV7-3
CASSPGLAGARTDTQYF
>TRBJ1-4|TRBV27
CASSLTRQGGEKLFF
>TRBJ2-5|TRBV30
CAWSWGLAGVKETQYF
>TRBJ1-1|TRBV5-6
CASSGGREAFF
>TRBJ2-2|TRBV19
CASSIAGLAGGYNTGELFF
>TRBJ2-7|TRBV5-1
CASSRNQGAQYEQYF
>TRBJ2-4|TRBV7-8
CASSPPGHNIQYF
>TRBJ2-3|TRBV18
CASSPQAGGAADTQYF
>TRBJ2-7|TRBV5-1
CASSPAGSSYEQYF
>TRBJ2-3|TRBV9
CASKTGGPGDTQYF
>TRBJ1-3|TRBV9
CASSVSVSGNTIYF
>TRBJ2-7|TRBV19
CASSSPSGGRNYEQYF
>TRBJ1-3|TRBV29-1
CSVVGTDDSGNTIYF
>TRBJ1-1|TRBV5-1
CASSLLRTGGERTEAFF
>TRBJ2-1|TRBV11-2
CASSLAVGGAGNEQFF
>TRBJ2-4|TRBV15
CATSRSVAGKNIQYF
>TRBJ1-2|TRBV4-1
CASSQGQPNYGYTF
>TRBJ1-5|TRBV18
CASSGWHPGSNQPQHF
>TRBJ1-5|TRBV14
CASSQVSGQGDSNQPQHF
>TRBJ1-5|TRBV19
CASSIEGGRNQPQHF
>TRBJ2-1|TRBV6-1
CASSERVLLMNEQFF
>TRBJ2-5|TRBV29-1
CSVAPDPQGETQYF
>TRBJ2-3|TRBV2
CASSAQGISTDTQYF
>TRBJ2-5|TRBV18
CASSPQTGGETQYF
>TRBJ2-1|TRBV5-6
CASSLVPTSSYNEQFF
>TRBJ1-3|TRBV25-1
CASSATGWAGNTIYF
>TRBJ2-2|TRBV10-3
CATAPLQGTGELFF
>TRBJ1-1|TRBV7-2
CASSSSGIITEAFF
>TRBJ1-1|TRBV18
CASSRDRAFTEAFF
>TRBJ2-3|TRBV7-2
CASSFLSAGGRSDTQYF
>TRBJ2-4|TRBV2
CASSVPRGILRMENIQYF
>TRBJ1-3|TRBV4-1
CASSHPGQDSGNTIYF
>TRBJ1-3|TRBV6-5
CASSPQGRIGNTIYF
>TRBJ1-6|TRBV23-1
CASSHLGGAANSPLHF
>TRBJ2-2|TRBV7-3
CASSRTSGRAGPGELFF
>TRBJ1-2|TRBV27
CASSLRPRGDGYTF
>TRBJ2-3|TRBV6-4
CASSDKGSTDTQYF
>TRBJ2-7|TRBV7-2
CASSPQWSSGGGDEQYF
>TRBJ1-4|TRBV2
CASSDSRQDEKLFF
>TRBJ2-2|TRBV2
CASSERSGGNTGELFF
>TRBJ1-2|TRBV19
CASSIVRDRARGYTF
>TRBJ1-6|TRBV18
CASSPSYNSPLHF
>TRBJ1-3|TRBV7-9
CASSVLTGGENTIYF